These T cell receptor beta chains were read from a single sample in a study of shared clonotypes between healthy human individuals. Produced via immunoSEQ multiplex PCR; TCRdb's table is partial and in-frame only. The profile shows about 380,000 clones, approximately 97% of them singletons. Material for sequencing was memory CD8+ T cells sorted from blood. These receptor sequences come from a man younger than 45 in good health. The CDR3 runs from the conserved cysteine through the conserved F or W. A D gene is named only where the DNA matches it firmly. Part of the rows lack a size; the others show once, few, many or a class for expanded clones.

>once|TRBJ2-3|TRBV11-1|TRBD2
CASQRESTDTQYF
TGTGCCAGCCAGCGGGAGTCCACAGATACGCAGTATTTT
>-|TRBJ2-5|TRBV6-5|-
CASGGEETQYF
TGTGCCAGCGGGGGAGAAGAGACCCAGTACTTC
>-|TRBJ2-3|TRBV4-2|-
CASSQESARGTDTQYF
TGTGCCAGCAGCCAAGAATCGGCACGAGGCACAGATACGCAGTATTTT
>-|TRBJ1-2|TRBV7-3|TRBD1
CASSQYRTGGTNYGYTF
TGTGCCAGCAGCCAGTATCGGACAGGGGGCACTAACTATGGCTACACCTTC
>-|TRBJ2-7|TRBV28|-
CASSQTVYEQYF
TGTGCCAGCAGTCAGACAGTCTACGAGCAGTACTTC
>-|TRBJ1-4|TRBV7-9|-
CASSLGSGTYGGNEKLFF
TGTGCCAGCAGCTTGGGCTCCGGGACCTACGGGGGTAATGAAAAACTGTTTTTT
>once|TRBJ2-5|TRBV5-1|TRBD2
CASSLEPGTSVRETQYF
TGCGCCAGCAGCTTGGAGCCCGGGACTAGCGTTCGAGAGACCCAGTACTTC
>-|TRBJ1-1|TRBV7-6|-
CASSLAGGGTEAFF
TGTGCCAGCAGCTTAGCCGGGGGGGGCACTGAAGCTTTCTTT
>once|TRBJ1-1|TRBV6-6|-
CASSLNPGTEAFF
TGTGCCAGCAGTCTTAATCCGGGCACTGAAGCTTTCTTT
>once|TRBJ1-2|TRBV2|-
CASSAVGGYTF
TGTGCCAGCAGTGCCGTGGGTGGCTACACCTTC
>-|TRBJ1-5|TRBV11-2|-
CASSLAGGGQPQHF
TGTGCCAGCAGCTTAGCGGGGGGGGGTCAGCCCCAGCATTTT
>-|TRBJ2-3|TRBV18|TRBD2
CASSPLAGPTDTQYF
TGTGCCAGCTCACCACTAGCGGGACCCACAGATACGCAGTATTTT
>-|TRBJ1-1|TRBV7-9|-
CASSSQTPTQEAFF
TGTGCCAGCAGCTCCCAAACACCGACCCAGGAGGCTTTCTTT
>-|TRBJ2-7|TRBV6-6|-
CASSYAYEQYF
TGTGCCAGCAGTTACGCCTACGAGCAGTACTTC
>-|TRBJ2-5|TRBV15|TRBD2
CATGTRETQYF
TGTGCCACCGGGACTAGAGAGACCCAGTACTTC
>-|TRBJ2-1|TRBV5-1|TRBD2
CASSYGLAGVDNEQFF
TGCGCCAGCAGCTATGGACTAGCGGGAGTAGACAATGAGCAGTTCTTC
>-|TRBJ2-6|TRBV2|TRBD1
CASLRDSRSGANVLTF
TGTGCCAGCCTCCGGGACAGCCGCTCTGGGGCCAACGTCCTGACTTTC
>-|TRBJ2-7|TRBV15|-
CATSRASSLTYEQYF
TGTGCCACCAGCAGAGCTAGCAGTCTTACCTACGAGCAGTACTTC
>-|TRBJ1-5|TRBV18|TRBD1
CASSPGTGNQPQHF
TGTGCCAGCTCACCAGGGACAGGGAATCAGCCCCAGCATTTT
>-|TRBJ1-2|TRBV5-4|-
CASSLLWGPPYGYTF
TGTGCCAGCAGCTTGCTCTGGGGACCCCCCTATGGCTACACCTTC